This T cell receptor (beta chain) was obtained from a study of cytomegalovirus exposure and HLA in healthy donors. Across the study: Of the donors genotyped, 398 in all, 65% to 90% fell in the Caucasian-associated ancestry cluster. Regarding the study as a whole: Association with HLA alleles at 0.05 false discovery rate was found for approximately 18,000 TCR beta sequences in a later analysis.

With regard to this clone: Its cognate antigen is unknown.

The V gene's germline CDR1 is MNHEY and CDR2 SMNVEV (reference sequence). This CDR3 region has 13 residues. The junction had 8 bases not matched to a gene; V was cut back by 2 bases and J by 11 bases. PCR primers comprised 60 Vbeta and 13 Jbeta primers. Sequencing was performed with immunoSEQ multiplex PCR; in TCRdb, only in-frame clones are kept and a portion is missing. Found here are tens of thousands of clones, 65% to 70% of them singletons; the top ten hold 6.9%. Regarding donors, all were healthy bone marrow donors. The J gene is TRBJ1-1, the V gene TRBV27, with 7 nucleotides matching TRBD1. The sequenced material came from PBMCs. The origin of this receptor is a woman aged 50 to 60 in good health and CMV-seropositive. The CDR3 region has the DNA TGTGCCAGCAGTTTAAACAAGGGGGCGGGGGCTTTCTTT. This translates into CASSLNKGAGAFF.